These 12 T cell receptor beta chains were all obtained from the same sample, sequenced in a study of OX40 agonist ivuxolimab in advanced cancers. The library was built by means of the immunoSEQ multiplex PCR assay. TCRdb took this table from immuneACCESS and kept in-frame rearrangements with V and J called. Such tables lack part of the clones; where checked against another copy, unresolved V genes explain under half of the gap, and the rest is unexplained. The sample table lists 65,000 to 90,000 clones, about 92% of them with a count of one. Of the sample, more than 8.5% falls within the top ten clones. Sequencing was performed on CD4+ or CD8+ T cells sorted from blood, taken in a trial of the OX40 agonist ivuxolimab. The receptors stem from an adult with an advanced solid tumor such as melanoma, head and neck, liver or kidney cancer.

CDR3 nucleotide sequence: TGTGCCAGCAGTGGACAGGGGGGCGATACCCAGTACTTC. Protein: CASSGQGGDTQYF. The chain joins TRBV6-1 to TRBJ2-5, with 9 nucleotides matching TRBD1. V lost 4 bases, J lost 8 bases, and 5 bases stayed unmatched. The V gene's germline CDR1 is MNHNS and CDR2 SASEGT. The CDR3 extends over 13 amino acids.

CDR3 in amino acids: CASSLGLGAQDGYTF. The DNA of the CDR3 is TGTGCCAGCAGCTTAGGTTTGGGGGCGCAGGATGGCTACACCTTC. The chain joins TRBV13 to TRBJ1-2; a weak D match, TRBD1 (6 bases). Trimming removed 0 bases at V and 6 bases at J, with 14 bases between. Germline V gene lookup returns CDR1 PRHDT and CDR2 FYEKMQ (reference sequence). The CDR3 extends over 15 amino acids.

This sequence joins TRBV6-1 and TRBJ1-1; TRBD1 might be the D (5 bases). Trimming stripped 3 bases from V and 2 bases from J, with 7 bases between. Germline-derived CDR1 and CDR2 are MNHNS and SASEGT. There are 13 residues in the CDR3. CDR3 DNA: TGTGCCAGCAGTGACCGGGACAACACTGAAGCTTTCTTT. Protein sequence: CASSDRDNTEAFF.

The V call is TRBV2, the J call TRBJ2-7, with D perhaps being TRBD1 or TRBD2 (6 bases each). The CDR3 totals 14 residues. Germline CDR1 and CDR2: SNHLY and FYNNEI. V was pared by 8 bases and J by 2 bases, with 16 bases between. CDR3 nucleotides: TGTGCCAGCCTCCACAGGGACTCGGCCTACGAGCAGTACTTC. This gives the protein CASLHRDSAYEQYF. Full variable domain (outside the CDR3, taken from reference TRBV2 and TRBJ2-7): EPEVTQTPSHQVTQMGQEVILRCVPISNHLYFYWYRQILGQKVEFLVSFYNNEISEKSEIFDDQFSVERPDGSNFTLKIRSTKLEDSAMYFCASLHRDSAYEQYFGPGTRLTVT.

This sequence joins TRBV11-2 and TRBJ2-7, with TRBD2 matching over 10 bases. The CDR3 sequence is 15 residues long. The V gene's germline CDR1 is SGHAT and CDR2 FQNNGV. The V and J ends lost 6 bases and 4 bases, in that order; junction bases with no gene match: 9. The CDR3 coding sequence is TGTGCCAGCAGTTATACCAGCGGGGGGGCTTACGAGCAGTACTTC. Protein sequence: CASSYTSGGAYEQYF.

The genes are TRBV9 and TRBJ2-6; no definite D call. Germline CDR1 reads SGDLS; CDR2 reads YYNGEE. CDR3 length equals 13 residues. With 3 bases removed from V and 1 base from J, the gap between germline ends came to 2 bases. CDR3 DNA sequence: TGTGCCAGCAGCGCGTCTGGGGCCAACGTCCTGACTTTC. Translated, it gives CASSASGANVLTF.

The V and J genes are TRBV6-1 and TRBJ1-1; D unclear. Trimming stripped 8 bases from V and 0 bases from J, with 13 bases between. CDR1 is MNHNS and CDR2 is SASEGT in the germline V gene. There are 14 residues in the CDR3. Here the CDR3 reads CASFARTMNTEAFF. CDR3 nucleotide sequence: TGTGCCAGCTTCGCGAGGACCATGAACACTGAAGCTTTCTTT.

The gene calls are TRBV7-9 and TRBJ1-4; 9 nucleotides agree with TRBD1. V lost 5 bases, J lost 8 bases, and 9 bases stayed unmatched. The CDR3 totals 15 residues. The V gene's germline CDR1 is SEHNR and CDR2 FQNEAQ (reference sequence). DNA of the CDR3: TGTGCCAGCAGCCCCCGGACAGGGGAAAGCGAAAAACTGTTTTTT. It translates to CASSPRTGESEKLFF. The whole variable domain, filled in from reference TRBV7-9 and TRBJ1-4, reads DTGVSQNPRHKITKRGQNVTFRCDPISEHNRLYWYRQTLGQGPEFLTYFQNEAQLEKSRLLSDRFSAERPKGSFSTLEIQRTEQGDSAMYLCASSPRTGESEKLFFGSGTQLSVL.

CDR3 sequence: CASGLVVSYNEQFF. CDR3 DNA sequence: TGTGCTAGTGGTTTGGTCGTGTCCTACAATGAGCAGTTCTTC. The chain links TRBV12-5 to TRBJ2-1; no firm D call. From germline, CDR1 is LGHNT and CDR2 FRNRAP. This CDR3 has 14 residues. Trimming removed 0 bases at V and 1 base at J, with 4 bases between.

The chain has TRBV19 and TRBJ2-1; 8 bases match TRBD1. The CDR3 runs to 18 residues. Germline V gene lookup returns CDR1 LNHDA and CDR2 SQIVND (reference sequence). V lost 5 bases to trimming and J lost 4 bases; unmatched junction nucleotides: 16. CDR3 amino acids: CASSRDRGRGPIYNEQFF. The CDR3 nucleotides read TGTGCCAGTAGTCGCGACAGGGGCCGCGGCCCGATTTACAATGAGCAGTTCTTC.

V usage is TRBV5-1 and J usage is TRBJ2-7, with D possibly being TRBD2 (6 bases). V lost 1 base to trimming and J lost 7 bases, with 12 bases between them. This CDR3 is 13 amino acids long. Per the germline V gene, CDR1 is SGHRS and CDR2 is YFSETQ. CDR3: CASSLNGGGEQYF. Here the CDR3 DNA reads TGCGCCAGCAGCTTGAACGGGGGTGGGGAGCAGTACTTC.

The chain uses TRBV15 and TRBJ1-2; D may be TRBD1 (6 bases). V was trimmed by 4 bases and J by 1 base, leaving 7 bases between them. Germline loops: CDR1 LNHNV, CDR2 YYDKDF (reference sequence). CDR3 length: 13 residues. CDR3 sequence: CATSTRGNYGYTF. The CDR3, as DNA: TGTGCCACCAGCACCAGGGGTAACTATGGCTACACCTTC.